The text below deals with one T cell receptor beta chain. Its matching antigen is unknown. Germline CDR1 KGHSH, CDR2 LQKENI. The CDR3 is 15 residues long. The V gene lost 1 base and the J gene lost 6 bases, with 16 bases spanning the gap. Deep-level settings were used for running the assay. The data were produced by immunoSEQ multiplex PCR, yet TCRdb's version contains in-frame clones alone and is incomplete. This sample has roughly 2,500,000 clones; approximately 93% occur once, and the top ten carry 0.36%. The entry originates in a study of shared clonotypes between healthy human individuals. The study, taken as a whole, reports: Although depth was large, rarefaction showed that sequencing of the sorted subsets was incomplete. Clonotypes which were not shared had lower generation probabilities than clonotypes that all four donors shared. Among the subsets, naive ones generally showed larger estimated richness than memory ones.

Sequencing was performed on naive CD4+ T cells from PBMCs. Subset of the sample: CD45RA+ positively selected. This TCR was recovered from a man in his late teens or twenties in good health. Some clones in this sample may be carry-over from other donors' samples. This rearrangement joins TRBV18 to TRBJ2-7, with D uncertain. Here the CDR3 reads CASSPRTGSAFEQYF. CDR3 bases: TGTGCCAGCTCACCACGTACGGGTTCTGCGTTCGAGCAGTACTTC.